The text below deals with one TCR beta chain. Which antigen it targets is not known. Base qualities were left out, and no much larger clone turns up one base away. These data come from a study of human T cells and chemical hapten exposure (dated by TCRdb to about 2021). In the study overall: The libraries were sequenced as a pool, and the TCR yield per sample differed mostly because of small variations in library volumes within the pool. In alopecia patients, the study followed how the peripheral blood TCR repertoire changed in vivo over primary and secondary sensitization to diphenylcyclopropenone (DPC), a hapten. Both TCR alpha and TCR beta chains were sequenced from each blood RNA sample. Here is what the overall study found, with its caveats: The number of TCRs above 1 in 1000 frequency did not change with DPC sensitization; there was no evidence of global repertoire structure alterations. After repeated subsampling, changes were observed in the strength of the expansion versus patch-test correlation and in the threshold at which the correlation became significant.

Unfractionated whole blood was collected in Tempus Blood RNA tubes, and total RNA was extracted from that blood. Four or five healthy volunteers served as TCR sequencing controls and were bled at day 0, 2 weeks and 6 weeks. Including the terminal cysteine and phenylalanine, the CDR3 comprises 14 residues. Only the CDR3 portion is preserved as DNA: 42 bases, with reading frame beginning at the first base. Based on the germline V gene, the CDR1 and CDR2 sequences are SQVTM and ANQGSEA. The junction shows trimming of 8 bases on V and 0 bases on J, plus 11 bases between the germline ends. The method behind the library was 5' RACE. Data came from an Illumina MiSeq. During library preparation, unique molecular identifiers were attached to individual cDNA molecules so that TCRs could be counted in a quantitative, reproducible way. The authors processed their data as follows. The median number of TCRs per sample was 95,638, ranging from about 20,000 to 750,000. The Decombinator software suite was used to annotate V, J and CDR3 in the TCR reads. To make PS versus PT1 abundance plots, every sample was subsampled to the same number of TCRs (28,000). Expanded TCRs were defined as absent before sensitization and observed at least eight times at the 2-week time point. TCRdb ran its own pipeline on the public reads, namely fastp trimming at Q25 and MiXCR clone calling, and kept in-frame beta chains. For every CDR3 protein sequence, its rows merge into one entry that carries the most common genes and DNA. Clone size and V and J calls follow TCRdb, not the original study. Counted in this sample were more than 75,000 distinct CDR3 sequences; roughly 15% of them appeared once. Approximately 6.2% of the sample belongs to the ten largest clones.

This TCR derives from a female donor in good health. The rearranged chain carries TRBV29-1 and TRBJ1-6; the D gene lacks a confident call. The CDR3 has the sequence CSLQQSSYNSPLHF. The nucleotide sequence is given as TGCAGCCTACAACAGAGCTCCTATAATTCACCCCTCCACTTT.